This section outlines one TCR beta chain sequence together with its context. The sample originates from a study of T cell responses to AZD1222 COVID-19 vaccine. The repertoire was sequenced with immunoSEQ multiplex PCR; TCRdb's copy has only in-frame clones and lacks some. The repertoire holds 140,000 to 150,000 clones, with roughly nine tenths as singletons. The CDR3 is 14 residues long. The V gene's germline CDR1 is SGHRS and CDR2 YFSETQ. Trimming removed 1 base from V and 4 bases from J, with 11 bases in between. This TCR was recovered from an adult in good health. The rearrangement links TRBV5-1 to TRBJ1-2; D not certain. Sequencing was performed on peripheral blood, taken on day 0 of AZD1222 vaccination. The CDR3, as DNA: TGCGCCAGCAGCTTGTCCGTCGGCAGCTATGGCTACACCTTC. The encoded protein is CASSLSVGSYGYTF.